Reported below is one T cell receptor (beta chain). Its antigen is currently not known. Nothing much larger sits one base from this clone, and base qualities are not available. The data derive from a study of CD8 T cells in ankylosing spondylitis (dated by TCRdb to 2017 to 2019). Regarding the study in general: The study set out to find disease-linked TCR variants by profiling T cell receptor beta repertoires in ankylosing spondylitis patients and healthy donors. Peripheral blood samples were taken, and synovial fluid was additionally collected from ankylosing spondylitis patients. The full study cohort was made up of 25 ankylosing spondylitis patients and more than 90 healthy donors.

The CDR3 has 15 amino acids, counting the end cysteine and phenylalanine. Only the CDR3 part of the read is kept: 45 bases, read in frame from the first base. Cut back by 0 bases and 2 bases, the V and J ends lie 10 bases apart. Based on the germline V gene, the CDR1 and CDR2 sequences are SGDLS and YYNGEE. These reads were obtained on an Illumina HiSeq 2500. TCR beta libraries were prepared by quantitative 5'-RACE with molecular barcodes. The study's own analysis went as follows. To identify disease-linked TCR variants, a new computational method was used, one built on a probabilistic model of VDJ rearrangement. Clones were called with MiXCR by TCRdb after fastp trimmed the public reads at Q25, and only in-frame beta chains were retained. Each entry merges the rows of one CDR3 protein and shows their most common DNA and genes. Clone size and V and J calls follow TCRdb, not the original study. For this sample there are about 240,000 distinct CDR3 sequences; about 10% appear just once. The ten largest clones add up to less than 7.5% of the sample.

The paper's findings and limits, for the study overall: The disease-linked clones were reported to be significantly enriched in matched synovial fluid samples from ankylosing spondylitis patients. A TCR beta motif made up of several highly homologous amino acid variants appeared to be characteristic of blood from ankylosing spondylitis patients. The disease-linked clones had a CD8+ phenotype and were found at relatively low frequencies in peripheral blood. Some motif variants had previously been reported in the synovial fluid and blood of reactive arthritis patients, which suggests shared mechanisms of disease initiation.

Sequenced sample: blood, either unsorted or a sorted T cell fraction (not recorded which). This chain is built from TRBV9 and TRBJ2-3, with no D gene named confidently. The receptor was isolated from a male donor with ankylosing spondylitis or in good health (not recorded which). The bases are TGTGCCAGCAGCGTAGGTCGTGGGAACACAGATACGCAGTATTTT. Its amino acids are CASSVGRGNTDTQYF.